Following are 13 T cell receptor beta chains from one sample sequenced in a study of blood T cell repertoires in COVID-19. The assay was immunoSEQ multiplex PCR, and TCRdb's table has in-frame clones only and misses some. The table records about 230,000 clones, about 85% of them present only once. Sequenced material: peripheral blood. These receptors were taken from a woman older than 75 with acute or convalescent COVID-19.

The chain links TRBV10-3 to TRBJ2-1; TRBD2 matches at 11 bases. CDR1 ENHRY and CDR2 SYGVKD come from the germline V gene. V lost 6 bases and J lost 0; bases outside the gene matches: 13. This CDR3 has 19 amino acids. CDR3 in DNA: TGTGCCATCAGCGAGAGAGCTAGCGGGAGGCCGAGCTCCTACAATGAGCAGTTCTTC. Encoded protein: CAISERASGRPSSYNEQFF.

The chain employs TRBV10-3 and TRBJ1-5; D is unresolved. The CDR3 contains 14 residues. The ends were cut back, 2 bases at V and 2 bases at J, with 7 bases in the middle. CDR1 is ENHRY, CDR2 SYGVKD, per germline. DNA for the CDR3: TGTGCCATCAGTGAGGACGGAGGCAATCAGCCCCAGCATTTT. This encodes CAISEDGGNQPQHF.

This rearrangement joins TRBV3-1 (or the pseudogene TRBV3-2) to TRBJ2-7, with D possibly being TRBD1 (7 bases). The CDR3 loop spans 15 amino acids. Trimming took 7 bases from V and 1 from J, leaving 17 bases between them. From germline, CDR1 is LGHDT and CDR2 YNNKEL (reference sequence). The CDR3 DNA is TGTGCCAGCACCGCGGGACAGTTAGTTTCCTACGAGCAGTACTTC. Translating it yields CASTAGQLVSYEQYF.

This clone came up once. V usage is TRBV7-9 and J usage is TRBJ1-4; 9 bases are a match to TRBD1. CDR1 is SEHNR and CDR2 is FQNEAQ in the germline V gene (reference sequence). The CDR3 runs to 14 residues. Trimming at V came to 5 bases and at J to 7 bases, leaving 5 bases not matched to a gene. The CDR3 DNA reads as TGTGCCAGCAGCCTGCCGGACAGGGGTGAAAAACTGTTTTTT. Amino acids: CASSLPDRGEKLFF.

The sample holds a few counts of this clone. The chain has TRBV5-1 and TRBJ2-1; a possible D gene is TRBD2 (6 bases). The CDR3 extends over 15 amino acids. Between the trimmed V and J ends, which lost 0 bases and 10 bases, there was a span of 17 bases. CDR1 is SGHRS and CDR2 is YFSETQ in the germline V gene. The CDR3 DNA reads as TGCGCCAGCAGCTTGGGCATTGGCGGGGAGGAGGAGCAGTTCTTC. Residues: CASSLGIGGEEEQFF.

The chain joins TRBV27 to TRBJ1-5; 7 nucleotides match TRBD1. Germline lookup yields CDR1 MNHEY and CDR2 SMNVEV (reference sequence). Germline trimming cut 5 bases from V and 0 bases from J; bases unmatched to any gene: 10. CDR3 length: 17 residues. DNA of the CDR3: TGTGCCAGCAGTCCGCTGACAGGGATTGGTAGCAATCAGCCCCAGCATTTT. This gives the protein CASSPLTGIGSNQPQHF.

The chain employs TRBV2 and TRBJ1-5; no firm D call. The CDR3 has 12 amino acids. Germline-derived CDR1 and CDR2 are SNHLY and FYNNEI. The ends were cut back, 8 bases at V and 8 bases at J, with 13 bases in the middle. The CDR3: CASGDTGEPQHF. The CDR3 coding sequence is TGTGCCAGCGGCGACACCGGGGAGCCCCAGCATTTT.

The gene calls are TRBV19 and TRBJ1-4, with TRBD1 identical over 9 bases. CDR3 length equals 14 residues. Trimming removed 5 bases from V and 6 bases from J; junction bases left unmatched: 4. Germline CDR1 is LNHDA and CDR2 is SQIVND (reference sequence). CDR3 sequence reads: CASSGQGTYEKLFF. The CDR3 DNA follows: TGTGCCAGTAGTGGACAGGGGACATATGAAAAACTGTTTTTT.

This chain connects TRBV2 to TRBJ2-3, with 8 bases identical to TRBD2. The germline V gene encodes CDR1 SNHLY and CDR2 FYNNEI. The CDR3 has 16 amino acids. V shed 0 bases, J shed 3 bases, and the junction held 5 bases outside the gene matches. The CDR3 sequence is CASSEASLAGTDTQYF. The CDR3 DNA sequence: TGTGCCAGCAGTGAAGCTTCCCTAGCGGGTACAGATACGCAGTATTTT.

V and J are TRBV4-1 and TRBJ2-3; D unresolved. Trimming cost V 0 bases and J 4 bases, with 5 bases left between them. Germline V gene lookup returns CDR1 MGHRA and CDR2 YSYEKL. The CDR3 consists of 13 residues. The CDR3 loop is CASSQEEADTQYF. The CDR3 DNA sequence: TGCGCCAGCAGCCAAGAAGAGGCAGATACGCAGTATTTT.

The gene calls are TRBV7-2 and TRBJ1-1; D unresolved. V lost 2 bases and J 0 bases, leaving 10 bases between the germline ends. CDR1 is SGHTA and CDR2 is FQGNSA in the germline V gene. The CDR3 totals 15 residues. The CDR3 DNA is TGTGCCAGCAGCTTATACGCAGGCATGAACACTGAAGCTTTCTTT. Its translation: CASSLYAGMNTEAFF.

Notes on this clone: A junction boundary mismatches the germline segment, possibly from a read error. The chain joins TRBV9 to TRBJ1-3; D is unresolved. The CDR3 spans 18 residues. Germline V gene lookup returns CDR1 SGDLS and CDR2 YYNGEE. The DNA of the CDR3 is TGTGCCAGCAGCGTAGACGGAAGGCCCTTGGGCTCTAGAAACACCATATATTTT. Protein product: CASSVDGRPLGSRNTIYF.

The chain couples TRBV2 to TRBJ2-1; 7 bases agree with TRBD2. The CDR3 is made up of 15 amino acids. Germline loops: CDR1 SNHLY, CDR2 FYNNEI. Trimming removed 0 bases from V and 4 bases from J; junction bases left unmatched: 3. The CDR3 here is CASSEASGRYNEQFF. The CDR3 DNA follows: TGTGCCAGCAGTGAAGCTAGCGGGCGTTACAATGAGCAGTTCTTC.